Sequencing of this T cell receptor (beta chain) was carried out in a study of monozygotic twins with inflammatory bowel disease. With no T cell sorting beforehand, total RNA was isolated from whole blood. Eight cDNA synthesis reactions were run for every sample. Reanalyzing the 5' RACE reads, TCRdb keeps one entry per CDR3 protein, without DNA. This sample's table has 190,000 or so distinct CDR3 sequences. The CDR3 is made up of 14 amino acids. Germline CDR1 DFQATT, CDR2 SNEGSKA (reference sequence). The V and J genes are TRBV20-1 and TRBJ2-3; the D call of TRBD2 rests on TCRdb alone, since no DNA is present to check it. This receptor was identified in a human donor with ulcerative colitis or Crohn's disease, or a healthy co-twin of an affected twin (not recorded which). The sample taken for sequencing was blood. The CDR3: CSALVAGVTDTQYF.